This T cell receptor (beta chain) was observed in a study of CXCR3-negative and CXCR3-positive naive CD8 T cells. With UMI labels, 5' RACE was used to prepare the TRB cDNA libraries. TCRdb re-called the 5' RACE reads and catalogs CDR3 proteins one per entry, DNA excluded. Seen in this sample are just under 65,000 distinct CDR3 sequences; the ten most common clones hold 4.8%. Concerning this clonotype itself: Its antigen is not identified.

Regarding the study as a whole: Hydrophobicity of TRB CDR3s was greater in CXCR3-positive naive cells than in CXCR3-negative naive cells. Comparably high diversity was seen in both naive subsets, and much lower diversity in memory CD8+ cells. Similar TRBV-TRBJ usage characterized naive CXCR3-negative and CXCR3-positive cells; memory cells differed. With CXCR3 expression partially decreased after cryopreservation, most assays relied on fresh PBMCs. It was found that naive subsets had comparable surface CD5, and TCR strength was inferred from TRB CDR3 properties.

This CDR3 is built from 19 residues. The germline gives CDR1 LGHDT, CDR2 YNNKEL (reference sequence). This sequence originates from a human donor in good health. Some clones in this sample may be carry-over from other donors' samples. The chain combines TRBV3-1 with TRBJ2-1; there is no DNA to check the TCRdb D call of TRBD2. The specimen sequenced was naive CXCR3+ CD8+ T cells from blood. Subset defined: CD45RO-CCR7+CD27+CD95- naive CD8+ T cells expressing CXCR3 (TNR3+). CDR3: CASSPLQETSGIFYNEQFF.